Listed below are T cell receptor beta chains from one sample, sequenced in a study of blood T cells in healthy people across ages. From the 5' RACE reads, TCRdb called clonotypes with MiXCR, one entry per CDR3 protein. The sample records approximately 1.5 million distinct CDR3 sequences, about 35% being singletons. Sequenced input: blood. Receptor source: a woman between 25 and 40 years old in good health. CDR3s include the opening cysteine and the closing phenylalanine or tryptophan. The order of the fields is D gene, V gene, J gene, clone size, CDR3 DNA, CDR3 protein. The D gene is left open where the match is weak. Clone size is shown for a subset of rows, as once, few, many or a class of expanded clone.

d_gene: .; v_gene: TRBV11-2; j_gene: TRBJ1-1; abundance: few; CDR3nt: TGTGCCAGCAGCCTTACGGTGGGGACTGAAGCTTTCTTT; CDR3aa: CASSLTVGTEAFF
d_gene: .; v_gene: TRBV7-9; j_gene: TRBJ1-1; abundance: few; CDR3nt: TGTGCCAGCAGTTTCCGGACAGCTGAGAACACTGAAGCTTTCTTT; CDR3aa: CASSFRTAENTEAFF
d_gene: TRBD1; v_gene: TRBV20-1; j_gene: TRBJ1-6; abundance: few; CDR3nt: TGCAGTCCACATGACAGGGAGGGTTCACCCCTCCACTTT; CDR3aa: CSPHDREGSPLHF
d_gene: .; v_gene: TRBV3-1; j_gene: TRBJ2-3; abundance: .; CDR3nt: TGTGCCAGCAGCCGGAATACGGGCAGGACAGATACGCAGTATTTT; CDR3aa: CASSRNTGRTDTQYF
d_gene: TRBD1; v_gene: TRBV13; j_gene: TRBJ2-5; abundance: few; CDR3nt: TGTGCCAGCAGCTTAGCTGACAGGGGTCCTTTGGGAGAGACCCAGTACTTC; CDR3aa: CASSLADRGPLGETQYF
d_gene: TRBD1; v_gene: TRBV2; j_gene: TRBJ2-3; abundance: .; CDR3nt: TGTGCCAGCAGAATGGACAGGGACACAGATACGCAGTATTTT; CDR3aa: CASRMDRDTDTQYF
d_gene: TRBD1; v_gene: TRBV5-1; j_gene: TRBJ1-2; abundance: few; CDR3nt: TGTGCCAGCAGCACGGACAGGGGAAACTATGGCTACACCTTC; CDR3aa: CASSTDRGNYGYTF
d_gene: TRBD2; v_gene: TRBV7-9; j_gene: TRBJ2-7; abundance: few; CDR3nt: TGTGCCAGCAGCGCGGGGGGCCGCCGGGTTGACGAGCAGTACTTC; CDR3aa: CASSAGGRRVDEQYF
d_gene: .; v_gene: TRBV6-5; j_gene: TRBJ1-1; abundance: few; CDR3nt: TGTGCCACCGTGGGGGGGAACACTGAAGCTTTCTTT; CDR3aa: CATVGGNTEAFF
d_gene: TRBD2; v_gene: TRBV29-1; j_gene: TRBJ2-5; abundance: .; CDR3nt: TGCAGCGTTGAGAGGGCAGGGACTAGCGGGATTGCGGCGAAGCAGTACTTC; CDR3aa: CSVERAGTSGIAAKQYF
d_gene: .; v_gene: TRBV11-2; j_gene: TRBJ2-1; abundance: few; CDR3nt: TGTGCCAGCAGCGAACGACGTGACTATCTGTACGGAAGCTCCTACAATGAGCAGTTCTTC; CDR3aa: CASSERRDYLYGSSYNEQFF
d_gene: .; v_gene: TRBV7-9; j_gene: TRBJ2-7; abundance: .; CDR3nt: TGTGCCAGCACCCCCCAAGTGGAGCAGTACTTC; CDR3aa: CASTPQVEQYF
d_gene: TRBD2; v_gene: TRBV20-1; j_gene: TRBJ2-7; abundance: many; CDR3nt: TGCAGTGCAAGACGGACTAGCGGCTCCTACGAGCAGTACTTC; CDR3aa: CSARRTSGSYEQYF
d_gene: .; v_gene: TRBV4-2; j_gene: TRBJ2-5; abundance: .; CDR3nt: TGTGCCAGCAGCCAACAAGGGACCCGAGGGGGTGAGCAGTACTTC; CDR3aa: CASSQQGTRGGEQYF
d_gene: .; v_gene: TRBV7-9; j_gene: TRBJ2-5; abundance: .; CDR3nt: TGTGCCAGCAGTTTCGCCTCAGCGGTGGAGACCCAGTACTTC; CDR3aa: CASSFASAVETQYF
d_gene: TRBD2; v_gene: TRBV15; j_gene: TRBJ2-5; abundance: .; CDR3nt: TGTGCCACCAGCAAGACTAGCGGGATGGGGACCCAGTACTTC; CDR3aa: CATSKTSGMGTQYF
d_gene: .; v_gene: TRBV6-1; j_gene: TRBJ2-7; abundance: few; CDR3nt: TGTGCCAGCAGTCACCGACAGGCAACCTACGAGCAGTACTTC; CDR3aa: CASSHRQATYEQYF
d_gene: .; v_gene: TRBV29-1; j_gene: TRBJ2-1; abundance: few; CDR3nt: TGCAGCGTTGTCCTGTTTCGGGAAATTTACAATGAGCAGTTCTTC; CDR3aa: CSVVLFREIYNEQFF
d_gene: TRBD2; v_gene: TRBV7-2; j_gene: TRBJ2-3; abundance: .; CDR3nt: TGTGCCAGCAGCGAGACTAGCGGGAAGGGCACAGATACGCAGTATTTT; CDR3aa: CASSETSGKGTDTQYF
d_gene: .; v_gene: TRBV27; j_gene: TRBJ2-1; abundance: .; CDR3nt: TGTGCCGGCAGTTTATCCGGGGCCAATGGGCAGTTCTTC; CDR3aa: CAGSLSGANGQFF
d_gene: .; v_gene: TRBV12-5; j_gene: TRBJ2-3; abundance: .; CDR3nt: TGTGCTAGTGCTTCAGGGGGGTCAGATACGCAGTATTTT; CDR3aa: CASASGGSDTQYF
d_gene: TRBD2; v_gene: TRBV29-1; j_gene: TRBJ2-3; abundance: .; CDR3nt: TGCAGCGTTGAACTGACTAGCGGGGTGGAGGATACGCAGTATTTT; CDR3aa: CSVELTSGVEDTQYF
d_gene: .; v_gene: TRBV5-1; j_gene: TRBJ1-1; abundance: few; CDR3nt: TGCGCCAGCACCGATCCGGTGAACACTGAAGCTTTCTTT; CDR3aa: CASTDPVNTEAFF
d_gene: TRBD1; v_gene: TRBV5-1; j_gene: TRBJ1-4; abundance: .; CDR3nt: TGCGCCAGCAGCTTGGTCACAGGGGTAAATGAAAAACTGTTTTTT; CDR3aa: CASSLVTGVNEKLFF
d_gene: .; v_gene: TRBV9; j_gene: TRBJ2-7; abundance: few; CDR3nt: TGTGCCAGCAGCCTCTATGAAGGAGGCAGGTACGAGCAGTACTTC; CDR3aa: CASSLYEGGRYEQYF
d_gene: TRBD1; v_gene: TRBV2; j_gene: TRBJ1-2; abundance: few; CDR3nt: TGTGCCAGCAGTGAAACGGACAGGGTGTATGGCTACACCTTC; CDR3aa: CASSETDRVYGYTF
d_gene: .; v_gene: TRBV3-1; j_gene: TRBJ2-3; abundance: .; CDR3nt: TGTGCCAGCAGCCAAGAGCCGGGCCTACAAGATACGCAGTATTTT; CDR3aa: CASSQEPGLQDTQYF
d_gene: TRBD2; v_gene: TRBV7-9; j_gene: TRBJ2-3; abundance: .; CDR3nt: TGTGCCAGCAGCACCCGACTAGCGGGCACAGATACGCAGTATTTT; CDR3aa: CASSTRLAGTDTQYF
d_gene: .; v_gene: TRBV5-6; j_gene: TRBJ2-7; abundance: .; CDR3nt: TGTGCCAGCAGCTTGAGCCCAGCGGACGAGCAGTACTTC; CDR3aa: CASSLSPADEQYF
d_gene: .; v_gene: TRBV9; j_gene: TRBJ2-1; abundance: .; CDR3nt: TGTGTCAGCAGCGTATTTATCGAGGATGAGCAGTTCTTC; CDR3aa: CVSSVFIEDEQFF
d_gene: TRBD2; v_gene: TRBV24-1; j_gene: TRBJ2-1; abundance: few; CDR3nt: TGTGCCACCAGTGAGCCCGGACTAGAATGGTACAATGAGCAGTTCTTC; CDR3aa: CATSEPGLEWYNEQFF
d_gene: .; v_gene: TRBV2; j_gene: TRBJ2-3; abundance: few; CDR3nt: TGTGCCAGCAGAAGGGAGGATACGCAGTATTTT; CDR3aa: CASRREDTQYF
d_gene: TRBD1; v_gene: TRBV6-5; j_gene: TRBJ2-7; abundance: many; CDR3nt: TGTGCCAGCAGCTCCGGACAGGGGGCGCTTTACGAGCAGTACTTC; CDR3aa: CASSSGQGALYEQYF
d_gene: .; v_gene: TRBV20-1; j_gene: TRBJ1-2; abundance: few; CDR3nt: TGCAGTGCTAGAGATATGGCAGTACAATATGGCTACACCTTC; CDR3aa: CSARDMAVQYGYTF
d_gene: .; v_gene: TRBV29-1; j_gene: TRBJ2-1; abundance: .; CDR3nt: TGCAGCGTAAAGACAGGCCGGTGGAGTGAGCAGTTCTTC; CDR3aa: CSVKTGRWSEQFF
d_gene: .; v_gene: TRBV29-1; j_gene: TRBJ1-1; abundance: .; CDR3nt: TGCAGCACCACGCGGGGGGGCATGAGCACTGAAGCTTTCTTT; CDR3aa: CSTTRGGMSTEAFF
d_gene: TRBD2; v_gene: TRBV20-1; j_gene: TRBJ2-2; abundance: .; CDR3nt: TGCAGTGCTAGAGCCGGACGGGCGGGAGGCACCGGGGAGCTGTTGTTT; CDR3aa: CSARAGRAGGTGELLF
d_gene: TRBD1; v_gene: TRBV5-4; j_gene: TRBJ1-6; abundance: .; CDR3nt: TGTGCCAGCAGCTCACCGACAGGGGGCAATTCACCCCTCCACTTT; CDR3aa: CASSSPTGGNSPLHF
d_gene: .; v_gene: TRBV10-3; j_gene: TRBJ2-7; abundance: few; CDR3nt: TGTGCCATCAGTGAGAGGCAGGTCTCCTACGAGCAGTACTTC; CDR3aa: CAISERQVSYEQYF
d_gene: TRBD1; v_gene: TRBV6-1; j_gene: TRBJ1-5; abundance: .; CDR3nt: TGTGCCAGCATGGAGGACAGGGTCGGGGGGGAGTTTGAGCCCCAGCATTTT; CDR3aa: CASMEDRVGGEFEPQHF
d_gene: TRBD1; v_gene: TRBV5-5; j_gene: TRBJ2-7; abundance: few; CDR3nt: TGTGCCAGCAGCGTGTCAACCCGGGACAGGGTCTACGAGCAGTACTTC; CDR3aa: CASSVSTRDRVYEQYF